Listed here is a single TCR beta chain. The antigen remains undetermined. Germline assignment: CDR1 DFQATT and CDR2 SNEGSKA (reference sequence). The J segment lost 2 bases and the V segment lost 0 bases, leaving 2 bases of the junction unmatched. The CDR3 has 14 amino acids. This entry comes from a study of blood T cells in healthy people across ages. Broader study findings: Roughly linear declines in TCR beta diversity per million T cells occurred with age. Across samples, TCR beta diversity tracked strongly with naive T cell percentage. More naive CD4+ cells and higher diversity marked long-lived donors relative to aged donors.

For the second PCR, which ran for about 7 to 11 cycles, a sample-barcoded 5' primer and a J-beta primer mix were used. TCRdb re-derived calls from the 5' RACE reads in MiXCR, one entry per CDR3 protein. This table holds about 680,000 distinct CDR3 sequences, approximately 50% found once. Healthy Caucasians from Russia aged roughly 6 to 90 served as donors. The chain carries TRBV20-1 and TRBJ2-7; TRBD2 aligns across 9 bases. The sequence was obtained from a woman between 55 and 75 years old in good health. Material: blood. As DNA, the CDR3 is TGCAGTGCTAGAGATAGCGGGAGCGCCTACGAGCAGTACTTC. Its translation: CSARDSGSAYEQYF.